Each of the 8 T cell receptor beta chains below was sequenced from the same sample in a study of shared clonotypes between healthy human individuals. TCRdb's copy holds only in-frame clones and misses some; the assay was immunoSEQ multiplex PCR. The sample lists roughly 500,000 clones; around 75% were seen once. Specimen: PBMCs. Source of these receptors: a woman aged 40 to 49 in good health. Some clones in this sample may be carry-over from other donors' samples.

The J gene is TRBJ2-5, the V gene TRBV4-3; 7 bases match TRBD2. V gave up 0 bases and J gave up 2 bases; unmatched junction bases: 18. The CDR3 has 20 amino acids. Germline assignment: CDR1 LGHNA and CDR2 YSLEER. This chain's CDR3 is CASSQDLGGGPVGPQETQYF. As DNA, the CDR3 is TGCGCCAGCAGCCAAGATCTTGGGGGAGGGCCGGTGGGGCCTCAAGAGACCCAGTACTTC.

The chain is built from TRBV28 and TRBJ2-7; 9 positions match TRBD2. V lost 2 bases and J lost 3; bases outside the gene matches: 2. The germline V gene has CDR1 MDHEN and CDR2 SYDVKM. The CDR3 contains 14 residues. The CDR3 bases are TGTGCCAGCAGTTTACTAGCGGGGAACTACGAGCAGTACTTC. It specifies CASSLLAGNYEQYF.

This chain connects TRBV10-1 to TRBJ2-3, with D possibly TRBD2 on 6 matching bases. Per the germline V gene, CDR1 is WNHNN and CDR2 is SYGVQD (reference sequence). The CDR3 totals 12 residues. The CDR3: CPIAGGVDTQYF. The CDR3 region has the DNA TGCCCCATCGCCGGGGGAGTAGATACGCAGTATTTT.

This rearrangement joins TRBV5-6 to TRBJ1-2; 8 nucleotides agree with TRBD1. The V gene end was trimmed by 4 bases and the J gene end by 5 bases; junction bases not matched to a gene: 4. Germline loops: CDR1 SGHDT, CDR2 YYEEEE. The CDR3 is made up of 13 amino acids. CDR3 sequence reads: CASSMTGVYGYTF. The CDR3 DNA is TGTGCCAGCAGCATGACAGGGGTTTATGGCTACACCTTC.

Points on this clone: This same CDR3 is encoded by further DNA sequences in the sample. The V and J genes are TRBV29-1 and TRBJ2-1; 8 nucleotides match TRBD1. This CDR3 has 13 residues. Trimming removed 7 bases from V and 4 bases from J; junction bases left unmatched: 6. Germline loops: CDR1 SQVTM, CDR2 ANQGSEA. The CDR3 DNA reads as TGCAGCGCCGACAGGGGTCGGTACAATGAGCAGTTCTTC. This translates into CSADRGRYNEQFF.

This clone showed up many times. This sequence joins TRBV20-1 and TRBJ2-7; D uncertain. The CDR3 runs 11 residues. V dropped 7 bases and J dropped 2 bases, with 9 bases sitting between them. Germline values: CDR1 DFQATT, CDR2 SNEGSKA (reference sequence). DNA of the CDR3: TGCAGTGGAAGTTCCGCCTACGAGCAGTACTTC. It yields the protein CSGSSAYEQYF.

This chain links TRBV27 with TRBJ1-1; the match to TRBD1 covers 7 bases. The germline V gene has CDR1 MNHEY and CDR2 SMNVEV (reference sequence). This CDR3 contains 14 residues. Losses at the gene ends were 5 bases for V and 4 bases for J; bases not matched to a gene: 7. In DNA form, the CDR3 reads TGTGCCAGCAGTGTACAGGGGAGAGGCACTGAAGCTTTCTTT. It codes for CASSVQGRGTEAFF.

This sequence joins TRBV5-1 and TRBJ2-7; D might be TRBD1 (5 bases). CDR1 is SGHRS and CDR2 is YFSETQ in the germline V gene. Deletions cut 0 bases from V and 4 bases from J, with 8 bases between. The CDR3 sequence is 13 residues long. DNA of the CDR3: TGCGCCAGCAGCTTGGACAGGAGATACGAGCAGTACTTC. This sequence encodes CASSLDRRYEQYF. The complete variable domain, with remaining parts taken from reference TRBV5-1 and TRBJ2-7, reads KAGVTQTPRYLIKTRGQQVTLSCSPISGHRSVSWYQQTPGQGLQFLFEYFSETQRNKGNFPGRFSGRQFSNSRSEMNVSTLELGDSALYLCASSLDRRYEQYFGPGTRLTVT.